This entry lists 27 T cell receptor beta chains sequenced from one sample in a study of a mutant IDH1 vaccine in newly diagnosed glioma (dated by TCRdb to the early 2020s). Read against the paper, the sample's time point label means: week 35, safety follow-up. Each vaccine dose, consisting of 300 ug of a 20-mer mutant IDH1 peptide in Montanide, was administered subcutaneously with topical imiquimod. Antigens of these TCRs are unknown. The library relied on the immunoSEQ multiplex PCR assay. Entries here come from immuneACCESS through TCRdb and include only in-frame sequences with V and J called. Some clones fail to appear in such tables; in the studies checked, an unresolved V gene covers under half of the shortfall, and the cause of the remainder is unknown. This sample has approximately 50,000 clones in its table, and over 65% of those were observed once. Of the sample, 12% falls within the top ten clones.

This sample comprised PBMCs, obtained from a glioma patient whose treatment included an IDH1 peptide vaccine. The receptor source for this set is a middle-aged man with glioma.

This chain uses TRBV6-5 with TRBJ1-2; tentatively, D is TRBD1 (5 bases). Per the germline V gene, CDR1 is MNHEY and CDR2 is SVGAGI. Trimming cost V 6 bases and J 8 bases, with 19 bases left between them. The CDR3 totals 14 residues. CDR3 coding DNA: TGTGCCAGCAGCGCCAAAATGGGGGGTCGGGGCTACACCTTC. Translation gives CASSAKMGGRGYTF.

CDR3 DNA: TGTGCCAGCAGTTTTCAGTACACAGGGGGCGTATCTGGCTACACCTTC. Its protein is CASSFQYTGGVSGYTF. V gene TRBV27 combines with J gene TRBJ1-2; 9 nucleotides align to TRBD1. Trimming at V came to 3 bases and at J to 7 bases, leaving 12 bases not matched to a gene. This CDR3 is 16 amino acids long. Germline V lookup: CDR1 MNHEY, CDR2 SMNVEV (reference sequence).

This clone was observed a single time. J is TRBJ1-1 and V is TRBV6-5; no clear D. This CDR3 comprises 13 residues. Germline V lookup: CDR1 MNHEY, CDR2 SVGAGI. Trimming left V 6 bases short and J 1 base short, with 9 bases between. Here the CDR3 DNA reads TGTGCCAGCAGATTCGAAAGGAACACTGAAGCTTTCTTT. This sequence encodes CASRFERNTEAFF.

Written as DNA, the CDR3 is TGCGCCAGCAGCCAAGCAGACCCCGCACTATTCCCTTTCTACGAGCAGTACTTC. It yields the protein CASSQADPALFPFYEQYF. The V and J genes are TRBV4-1 and TRBJ2-7; no firm D call. From germline, CDR1 is MGHRA and CDR2 YSYEKL. The CDR3 covers 18 residues. Between the trimmed V and J ends, which lost 1 base and 3 bases, there was a span of 22 bases.

This chain uses TRBV19 with TRBJ1-1, with D possibly matching TRBD1 (6 bases). Germline loops: CDR1 LNHDA, CDR2 SQIVND (reference sequence). The V and J ends lost 3 bases and 1 base respectively, with 9 bases between them. This CDR3 comprises 14 residues. The DNA of the CDR3 is TGTGCCAGTAGTATCGGGGGGCAGAACACTGAAGCTTTCTTT. It codes for CASSIGGQNTEAFF.

The rearrangement links TRBV10-1 to TRBJ2-2; weak D call: TRBD1 (6 bases). The CDR3 loop spans 14 amino acids. Germline CDR1 and CDR2: WNHNN and SYGVQD (reference sequence). V lost 7 bases, J lost 0 bases, and 9 bases lay in between. For the CDR3, the DNA is TGCGCCAGCACATGGGGGCCGAACACCGGGGAGCTGTTTTTT. It specifies CASTWGPNTGELFF.

V is TRBV14 and J is TRBJ1-1; 8 nucleotides align to TRBD1. CDR1 is SGHDN, CDR2 FVKESK, per germline. The CDR3 totals 15 residues. V lost 1 base to trimming and J lost 1 base; unmatched junction nucleotides: 2. The chain's CDR3 is CASSQATGGNTEAFF. DNA of the CDR3: TGTGCCAGCAGCCAAGCTACAGGGGGGAACACTGAAGCTTTCTTT.

This clone was counted once. This chain uses TRBV9 with TRBJ2-6; D gene unclear. Germline assignment: CDR1 SGDLS and CDR2 YYNGEE. V lost 4 bases to trimming and J lost 4 bases, with 15 bases between them. The CDR3 consists of 16 residues. In DNA, the CDR3 is TGTGCCAGCAGCCCTCCCCGGGCCTACGGGGCCAACGTCCTGACTTTC. This codes for CASSPPRAYGANVLTF.

The gene calls are TRBV4-1 and TRBJ2-2; no definite D call. Looked up from germline, CDR1 is MGHRA and CDR2 is YSYEKL. CDR3 size: 12 residues. The V end was cut by 0 bases, the J end by 7 bases, with 3 bases between. CDR3 amino acids: CASSQDGGELFF. As DNA, the CDR3 is TGCGCCAGCAGCCAAGACGGCGGGGAGCTGTTTTTT.

The rearrangement uses TRBV14 and TRBJ2-2; perhaps D is TRBD1 or TRBD2 (5 bases each). Germline V gene sequence: CDR1 SGHDN, CDR2 FVKESK. The V and J ends lost 1 base and 6 bases respectively, with 6 bases between them. This CDR3 has 13 amino acids. CDR3 nucleotide sequence: TGTGCCAGCAGCCAAGGAGGGGCCGGGGAGCTGTTTTTT. Its protein product is CASSQGGAGELFF. Full variable domain (outside the CDR3, taken from reference TRBV14 and TRBJ2-2): EAGVTQFPSHSVIEKGQTVTLRCDPISGHDNLYWYRRVMGKEIKFLLHFVKESKQDESGMPNNRFLAERTGGTYSTLKVQPAELEDSGVYFCASSQGGAGELFFGEGSRLTVL.

The J gene is TRBJ2-1, the V gene TRBV14; 10 positions match TRBD1. Per the germline V gene, CDR1 is SGHDN and CDR2 is FVKESK. Trimming took 4 bases from V and 6 from J; bases not matched to a gene: 6. This CDR3 region has 15 residues. CDR3: CASSLGQGGGNEQFF. The DNA of the CDR3 is TGTGCCAGCAGCCTCGGACAGGGGGGCGGCAATGAGCAGTTCTTC.

V gene TRBV4-2 combines with J gene TRBJ2-2, with a weak D call TRBD1 (7 bases). From germline, CDR1 is LGHNA and CDR2 YNFKEQ. V lost 4 bases, J lost 9 bases, and 12 bases lay in between. CDR3 length: 13 residues. The CDR3 coding sequence is TGTGCCAGCAGCCCAGGGGGGCAGAGGGAGCTGTTTTTT. This encodes CASSPGGQRELFF.

The chain is built from TRBV5-1 and TRBJ2-1; weak D call: TRBD1 (5 bases). Germline loops: CDR1 SGHRS, CDR2 YFSETQ. V dropped 0 bases and J dropped 0 bases, with 7 bases sitting between them. The CDR3 is 15 amino acids. CDR3 in amino acids: CASSLGTSSYNEQFF. CDR3 DNA sequence: TGCGCCAGCAGCTTGGGGACATCCTCCTACAATGAGCAGTTCTTC.

This sequence joins TRBV28 and TRBJ2-5; TRBD1 aligns across 9 bases. Germline V gene data show CDR1 as MDHEN and CDR2 as SYDVKM. J lost 5 bases, V lost 5 bases, and 12 bases had no gene match. This CDR3 is built from 16 residues. The CDR3 loop reads CASSGPGTGFGETQYF. The CDR3 nucleotides are TGTGCCAGCAGTGGTCCCGGGACAGGGTTCGGGGAGACCCAGTACTTC.

This clone came up once. The chain's CDR3 is CASSLGGRELFF. CDR3 nucleotides: TGTGCCAGCAGCTTGGGAGGGAGGGAGCTGTTTTTT. V is TRBV5-6 and J is TRBJ2-2; D is possibly TRBD2 (5 bases). V was trimmed by 0 bases and J by 9 bases, leaving 6 bases between them. Germline lookup yields CDR1 SGHDT and CDR2 YYEEEE. CDR3 length: 12 amino acids.

The chain joins TRBV7-6 to TRBJ2-1; 7 bases are a match to TRBD2. CDR1 is SGHVS, CDR2 FNYEAQ, per germline. J lost 12 bases, V lost 5 bases, and 13 bases had no gene match. The CDR3 runs 14 residues. CDR3 in amino acids: CASSQTPGWEGQFF. Written as DNA, the CDR3 is TGTGCCAGCAGCCAAACCCCGGGGTGGGAGGGGCAGTTCTTC.

This rearrangement joins TRBV4-1 to TRBJ2-7; weak D call: TRBD2 (5 bases). With 1 base removed from V and 4 bases from J, the gap between germline ends came to 14 bases. This CDR3 has 15 residues. Germline lookup yields CDR1 MGHRA and CDR2 YSYEKL. Written as DNA, the CDR3 is TGCGCCAGCAGCCAAGCTGGAGAGGGCAAGTACGAGCAGTACTTC. It codes for CASSQAGEGKYEQYF.

The genes are TRBV19 and TRBJ2-7, with D unclear. Trimming left V 3 bases short and J 3 bases short, with 12 bases between. This CDR3 has 14 residues. CDR1 and CDR2 from the germline V gene are LNHDA and SQIVND (reference sequence). DNA of the CDR3: TGTGCCAGTAGTATCGGTTCCGGGTTCTACGAGCAGTACTTC. It specifies CASSIGSGFYEQYF.

This clone has just one count. V usage is TRBV7-7 and J usage is TRBJ2-2; TRBD1 agrees at 7 bases. The germline gives CDR1 SSHAT, CDR2 FNYEAQ (reference sequence). The length of the CDR3 is 17 residues. With 2 bases clipped from V and 5 bases from J, the junction kept 11 bases outside the gene matches. CDR3 loop: CASSLNDDRVRTGELFF. The CDR3 DNA is TGTGCCAGCAGCTTAAATGACGACAGGGTGAGGACCGGGGAGCTGTTTTTT.

This clone appeared a few times. This chain links TRBV27 with TRBJ1-1, with 8 bases matching TRBD1. The CDR3 is 16 amino acids. CDR1 and CDR2 (germline): MNHEY, SMNVEV (reference sequence). With 5 bases clipped from V and 5 bases from J, the junction kept 13 bases outside the gene matches. The CDR3 loop reads CASSRRDRGIKTEAFF. DNA for the CDR3: TGTGCCAGCAGTCGAAGAGACAGGGGAATAAAAACTGAAGCTTTCTTT.

V usage is TRBV6-4 and J usage is TRBJ1-3; 7 positions match TRBD1. With V trimmed by 5 bases and J by 0 bases, 7 bases remained unmatched. Per germline, CDR1 MRHNA and CDR2 SNTAGT. The CDR3 loop spans 16 amino acids. The DNA for the CDR3 is TGTGCCAGCAGTTTCCATGGACAGGACTCTGGAAACACCATATATTTT. As protein: CASSFHGQDSGNTIYF.

This clone has only a few counts. The chain uses TRBV5-1 and TRBJ1-4, with TRBD1 matching over 7 bases. The CDR3 covers 15 residues. Trimming at V came to 7 bases and at J to 2 bases, leaving 8 bases not matched to a gene. In germline, CDR1 is SGHRS, CDR2 YFSETQ. The CDR3 loop reads CASAPGRGTNEKLFF. Written as DNA, the CDR3 is TGCGCCAGCGCCCCGGGCAGGGGGACTAATGAAAAACTGTTTTTT.

The CDR3 here is CASISWRGLGGNTIYF. CDR3 DNA sequence: TGTGCCAGCATTTCCTGGCGGGGATTGGGAGGAAACACCATATATTTT. The rearrangement joins TRBV28 to TRBJ1-3; no clear D gene. The CDR3 extends over 16 amino acids. The V gene lost 7 bases and the J gene lost 4 bases, with 20 bases spanning the gap. In germline, CDR1 is MDHEN, CDR2 SYDVKM.

This sequence joins TRBV14 and TRBJ2-1; the match to TRBD2 covers 8 bases. Germline values: CDR1 SGHDN, CDR2 FVKESK. J lost 11 bases, V lost 6 bases, and 9 bases had no gene match. The CDR3 is made up of 13 amino acids. The CDR3 spells CASSPGGLSKQFF. CDR3 DNA sequence: TGTGCCAGCAGTCCGGGAGGGCTCTCTAAGCAGTTCTTC.

V gene TRBV6-5 combines with J gene TRBJ1-2; no clear D gene. Germline CDR1 reads MNHEY; CDR2 reads SVGAGI. The CDR3 runs 13 residues. Trimming stripped 4 bases from V and 5 bases from J, with 11 bases between. Here the CDR3 DNA reads TGTGCCAGCAGTTCCCGTTTGGCTTATGGCTACACCTTC. Protein sequence: CASSSRLAYGYTF.

The J gene is TRBJ2-1, the V gene TRBV27, with unresolved D. V was shortened by 8 bases and J by 6 bases, with 23 bases between the two germline ends. This CDR3 comprises 16 residues. Germline V gene lookup returns CDR1 MNHEY and CDR2 SMNVEV (reference sequence). The CDR3 sequence is CASRTIVTGLGNEQFF. The CDR3 region has the DNA TGTGCCAGCCGAACCATCGTAACGGGCCTTGGCAATGAGCAGTTCTTC.

The chain combines TRBV7-9 with TRBJ1-1, with a possible D match to TRBD1 (5 bases). Trimming took off 4 bases at V and 1 base at J, with 13 bases between the two ends. This CDR3 contains 15 residues. Per the germline V gene, CDR1 is SEHNR and CDR2 is FQNEAQ (reference sequence). The CDR3 coding sequence is TGTGCCAGCAGCTCCTCCGACAGCCCGAACACTGAAGCTTTCTTT. Its protein product is CASSSSDSPNTEAFF.